This entry describes one T cell receptor beta chain. Its cognate antigen has yet to be identified. Base qualities are not provided; no much larger clone lies one nucleotide away. This entry belongs to a study of siplizumab effects on memory and regulatory T cells (dated by TCRdb to the late 2010s). At the level of the whole study: The effect of the anti-CD2 antibody siplizumab on alloreactive T-cell subsets was examined in allogeneic mixed lymphocyte reactions constructed from human PBMCs. Overall study outcomes, separate from this receptor: Whether proliferating Tregs from siplizumab cultures actually had suppressive function was not functionally confirmed. Compared with memory T cells, unstimulated naive T cells appeared more diverse, and naive cells seemed to make a substantial contribution to the alloresponse. Roughly 75-96% of proliferating CD4+ or CD8+ clones could not be assigned a naive or memory phenotype. The cumulative frequency of alloreactive sequences traceable to unstimulated CD4+ memory T cells was significantly reduced by siplizumab. Because sequences at frequencies below about 10^-5 were poorly captured, only a minor fraction of alloreactive clones could be mapped back to unstimulated subsets. Among mappable alloreactive CD4+ clones, an average Treg-derived fraction of about 69% was observed with siplizumab, compared with roughly 27% in control reactions.

Sorted unstimulated T cells and proliferating T cells recovered from mixed lymphocyte reactions were subjected to TCRbeta CDR3 sequencing. Fresh whole blood from approximately ten HLA-typed healthy donors was used to isolate PBMCs. To map where alloreactive clones came from, unstimulated CD4+ non-regulatory T cells were FACS-sorted. From cysteine to phenylalanine, the CDR3 is 16 amino acids long. The kept DNA is CDR3 alone, 48 bases in frame from the first base. CDR1 and CDR2, looked up from the germline V gene, are MDHEN and SYDVKM. Unmatched junction bases come to 16, with V trimmed by 6 bases and J by 6 bases. The protocol used for the library was the immunoSEQ multiplex PCR assay. About 10^5 TCR templates per sample were assayed on the deep sequencing platform. Genomic DNA extracted from sorted T cells was used for TCRbeta CDR3 sequencing. Per the source publication's procedure: Clonal analysis of TCRbeta CDR3 data was done in the R programming language. Comparing unstimulated samples against CFSE-low samples taken after the reaction was how alloreactive CD4+ and CD8+ clones were defined. Regulatory or non-regulatory origin of alloreactive CD4+ clones was assigned by matching sequences to the sorted unstimulated Treg and non-Treg repertoires. TCRdb limited this immuneACCESS table to in-frame rearrangements with V and J called. A share of clones is missing; checked studies link under half to unresolved V genes, and the rest is unexplained. V and J calls and clone size come straight from that table; D and trimming were deduced from the DNA. This sample gives about 100,000 clones in total; 85% to 95% of them show up just once. The ten largest clones take up approximately 1.4% of the sample.

The chain is assembled from TRBV28 and TRBJ1-2; 7 of the junction bases match TRBD1. The clonotype was recovered from a human donor in good health. The specimen was non-Treg CD4+ T cells sorted from blood. This sample's cell subset or site label indicates: FACS-sorted unstimulated CD4+ non-regulatory T cells. The CDR3 here reads CASRPPGQGERDGYTF. In nucleotides, the sequence is TGTGCCAGCAGACCCCCGGGGCAGGGGGAACGGGATGGCTACACCTTC.